This T cell receptor beta chain appears in the sequencing data of a study of T cell responses to AZD1222 COVID-19 vaccine. General study results and limits: Without day 14 samples, only post-peak T cell repertoires were studied. Two doses of AZD1222 preceded a rise in Spike-specific TCR breadth and depth.

For this clone: Its antigen is not identified.

The CDR3 contains 15 residues. Germline values: CDR1 MDHEN, CDR2 SYDVKM. V lost 3 bases, J lost 4 bases, and 3 bases stayed unmatched. The assay was immunoSEQ multiplex PCR, and TCRdb's table has in-frame clones only and misses some. The sample holds over 150,000 clones; around 88% are singletons and the top ten take 11%. Sequencing used peripheral blood, obtained 28 days after the second AZD1222 dose. The clonotype comes from an adult who received the AZD1222 COVID-19 vaccine. The J gene is TRBJ1-5, the V gene TRBV28, with TRBD1 matching 10 bases. The CDR3 bases are TGTGCCAGCAGTTTGCCGGGACAGGGGAATCAGCCCCAGCATTTT. Its protein is CASSLPGQGNQPQHF.